The entry below gives a single T cell receptor (beta chain) sequence along with its context. What it binds is unknown. The data originate from a study of beta chain features in type 1 diabetes. Overall study: Cell yields, gender and age were similar in healthy donors and patients. Study-wide results and limits: Moderate but significant shortening of TCRB CDR3s was recorded in all four CD4+ subsets from Type 1 diabetes patients.

Since all of the isolated RNA was reverse transcribed, expressed TCRB transcripts were what got sequenced. Generated by immunoSEQ multiplex PCR, the TCRdb table keeps only in-frame clones and is missing some. The table records approximately 84,000 clones, around 32% of them present only once. CDR3 length equals 15 residues. The germline gives CDR1 SGHTA, CDR2 FQGNSA. Between the trimmed V and J ends, which lost 5 bases and 3 bases, there was a span of 16 bases. A single heparinised draw of approximately 110 mL on average was taken per donor. The V and J genes are TRBV7-2 and TRBJ2-5; a weak D match, TRBD2 (6 bases). Sequencing was carried out using stem cell memory CD4+ T cells from blood. This receptor was obtained from a woman between 18 and 30 years old in good health. In nucleotides, the CDR3 is TGTGCCAGCAGCCGTTCCGGGACTCTTAAAGAGACCCAGTACTTC. Protein sequence: CASSRSGTLKETQYF.